One sample yielded the 29 T cell receptor beta chains listed below, sequenced in a study of cytomegalovirus exposure and HLA in healthy donors. Assay: immunoSEQ multiplex PCR; the TCRdb copy retains only in-frame clones and omits some. The table shows 150,000 to 200,000 clones, with more than 75% occurring only once. Source material: PBMCs. These receptors were collected from a woman aged 18-35 years in good health and CMV-seronegative.

The chain joins TRBV6-6 to TRBJ2-7; TRBD2 aligns across 8 bases. J gave up 2 bases and V 2 bases, and 8 bases lay outside the gene matches. This CDR3 has 16 residues. Germline CDR1 and CDR2: MNHNY and SVGAGI (reference sequence). Here the CDR3 reads CASSYGAGDPPYEQYF. CDR3 bases: TGTGCCAGCAGTTACGGAGCGGGGGACCCACCCTACGAGCAGTACTTC.

The gene calls are TRBV30 and TRBJ1-4; D is perhaps TRBD1 (5 bases). V was shortened by 3 bases and J by 14 bases, with 25 bases between the two germline ends. Germline assignment: CDR1 GTSNPN and CDR2 SVGIG (reference sequence). CDR3 length: 15 residues. This CDR3 reads CAWRPTSQDALVLFF. The DNA of the CDR3 is TGTGCCTGGAGACCCACCTCACAGGACGCTCTGGTTCTGTTTTTT.

The sample holds one count of this clone. J is TRBJ2-7 and V is TRBV30; 7 bases map to TRBD2. The CDR3 has 13 residues. With 2 bases clipped from V and 2 bases from J, the junction kept 3 bases outside the gene matches. The germline gives CDR1 GTSNPN, CDR2 SVGIG (reference sequence). In DNA form, the CDR3 reads TGTGCCTGGAGTAACGGGGGGACCTACGAGCAGTACTTC. Amino acid sequence: CAWSNGGTYEQYF.

On this clone itself: At one boundary the junction diverges from the germline segment, which might be a read error. This rearrangement joins TRBV29-1 to TRBJ2-5, with D perhaps matching TRBD2 (5 bases). The length of the CDR3 is 11 residues. CDR1 SQVTM and CDR2 ANQGSEA come from the germline V gene. CDR3 region: CSVGTLDSRNF. The CDR3, as DNA: TGCAGCGTTGGAACTTTGGACTCCCGGAACTTC.

The chain has TRBV4-2 and TRBJ2-5, with a possible D match to TRBD2 (5 bases). Trimming stripped 0 bases from V and 5 bases from J, with 13 bases between. The germline V gene has CDR1 LGHNA and CDR2 YNFKEQ. The CDR3 consists of 15 residues. In DNA form, the CDR3 reads TGTGCCAGCAGCCAAGATCCTAGCCGGTGGGAGACCCAGTACTTC. Translation: CASSQDPSRWETQYF.

The V and J genes are TRBV27 and TRBJ2-1; TRBD1 might be the D (6 bases). The V end was cut by 3 bases, the J end by 1 base, with 7 bases between. The CDR3 has 14 residues. The germline V gene has CDR1 MNHEY and CDR2 SMNVEV (reference sequence). The CDR3 spells CASSLDSSYNEQFF. The CDR3 bases are TGTGCCAGCAGTTTGGACAGTTCCTACAATGAGCAGTTCTTC.

This clone was seen once. The rearrangement links TRBV6-1 to TRBJ1-4; D ambiguous. The V end was cut by 4 bases, the J end by 7 bases, with 16 bases between. The CDR3 length is 15 residues. CDR1 and CDR2 from the germline V gene are MNHNS and SASEGT. CDR3 DNA sequence: TGTGCCAGCAGTGCATACCAGGATGGTAGTGAAAAACTGTTTTTT. It specifies CASSAYQDGSEKLFF.

V usage is TRBV7-9 and J usage is TRBJ1-1; 7 positions match TRBD1. The germline V gene has CDR1 SEHNR and CDR2 FQNEAQ (reference sequence). The V segment lost 5 bases and the J segment 6 bases; nucleotides outside the gene matches: 9. CDR3 length equals 14 residues. CDR3 nucleotide sequence: TGTGCCAGCAGCGGGAACACAGGGGCGGCTGAAGCTTTCTTT. The encoded protein is CASSGNTGAAEAFF.

The chain uses TRBV27 and TRBJ2-6; D possibly corresponds to TRBD1 (6 bases). Germline V gives CDR1 MNHEY, CDR2 SMNVEV (reference sequence). The CDR3 length is 17 residues. V dropped 4 bases and J dropped 3 bases, with 16 bases sitting between them. The CDR3 DNA is TGTGCCAGCAGTTCACAGGGTTTAGTCTTTGGGGCCAACGTCCTGACTTTC. It yields the protein CASSSQGLVFGANVLTF.

The chain employs TRBV11-1 and TRBJ2-7; maybe TRBD2 (6 bases). V was shortened by 8 bases and J by 5 bases, with 22 bases between the two germline ends. The CDR3 extends over 15 amino acids. CDR1 and CDR2 from the germline V gene are SGHAT and FQDESV (reference sequence). CDR3 sequence: CASQPASGGINEQYF. The CDR3 DNA reads TGTGCCAGCCAGCCTGCCTCGGGCGGGATTAACGAGCAGTACTTC.

The V gene is TRBV7-8, the J gene TRBJ2-3, with 8 positions matching TRBD2. This CDR3 spans 15 amino acids. Germline trimming cut 4 bases from V and 3 bases from J; bases unmatched to any gene: 6. Germline values: CDR1 SGHVS, CDR2 FQNEAQ. CDR3 amino acids: CASSSSGTRTDTQYF. CDR3 bases: TGTGCCAGCAGCTCCTCCGGGACTAGAACAGATACGCAGTATTTT.

The gene calls are TRBV29-1 and TRBJ2-2; weak D call: TRBD2 (5 bases). V was shortened by 6 bases and J by 5 bases, with 16 bases between the two germline ends. The CDR3 extends over 14 amino acids. CDR1 and CDR2 from the germline V gene are SQVTM and ANQGSEA. In DNA, the CDR3 is TGCAGCGTCGGCGCAGGACTTTCGACCGGGGAGCTGTTTTTT. Amino acids: CSVGAGLSTGELFF.

The V and J genes are TRBV25-1 and TRBJ2-7; a possible D gene is TRBD2 (6 bases). The V end was cut by 3 bases, the J end by 0 bases, with 12 bases between. The CDR3 contains 15 residues. CDR1 and CDR2 from the germline V gene are MGHDK and SYGVNS. The CDR3 sequence: CASSEEGPSSYEQYF. The CDR3 DNA follows: TGTGCCAGCAGTGAGGAGGGGCCGAGCTCCTACGAGCAGTACTTC.

This clone was picked up a small number of times. The rearrangement uses TRBV5-1 and TRBJ2-7; 10 bases are shared with TRBD1. The CDR3 spans 16 residues. With V trimmed by 4 bases and J by 6 bases, 13 bases remained unmatched. CDR1 and CDR2 from the germline V gene are SGHRS and YFSETQ. CDR3 in amino acids: CASSISGTGVLREQYF. CDR3 sequence (DNA): TGCGCCAGCAGCATATCCGGGACAGGGGTCCTTCGCGAGCAGTACTTC.

The V and J genes are TRBV7-8 and TRBJ1-3, with 10 bases lining up with TRBD1. Losses at the gene ends were 3 bases for V and 0 bases for J; bases not matched to a gene: 5. CDR1 and CDR2 from the germline V gene are SGHVS and FQNEAQ. This CDR3 contains 17 residues. The CDR3 region is CASSFRTGGPSGNTIYF. As DNA, the CDR3 is TGTGCCAGCAGCTTTCGGACAGGGGGTCCCTCTGGAAACACCATATATTTT.

The chain employs TRBV19 and TRBJ1-2, with D possibly TRBD1 on 5 matching bases. This CDR3 has 15 residues. The germline V gene has CDR1 LNHDA and CDR2 SQIVND (reference sequence). Between the trimmed V and J ends, which lost 6 bases and 7 bases, there was a span of 21 bases. The CDR3 region is CASSPRGQGGGGYTF. The DNA for the CDR3 is TGTGCCAGTAGCCCCCGCGGGCAGGGAGGTGGTGGCTACACCTTC.

The chain uses TRBV13 and TRBJ2-1; 12 bases fit TRBD2. The junction had 9 bases not matched to a gene; V was cut back by 5 bases and J by 10 bases. Per germline, CDR1 PRHDT and CDR2 FYEKMQ (reference sequence). The CDR3 covers 15 residues. CDR3 sequence reads: CASSPRALAGGEQFF. For the CDR3, the DNA is TGTGCCAGCAGCCCCAGGGCCCTAGCGGGGGGGGAGCAGTTCTTC.

The chain carries TRBV28 and TRBJ1-3; TRBD1 agrees at 8 bases. The CDR3 contains 14 residues. Germline V lookup: CDR1 MDHEN, CDR2 SYDVKM. The J segment lost 2 bases and the V segment lost 3 bases, leaving 0 bases of the junction unmatched. Written as DNA, the CDR3 is TGTGCCAGCAGTTTGACAGGGGCTGGAAACACCATATATTTT. It specifies CASSLTGAGNTIYF.

In its sample, this clone was seen a few times. The chain has TRBV10-3 and TRBJ1-2; possible D gene TRBD1, 6 bases. Germline V gives CDR1 ENHRY, CDR2 SYGVKD. The CDR3 loop spans 13 amino acids. Trimming pared 0 bases from V and 8 bases from J, leaving 10 bases between. The CDR3: CAISESTGHGYTF. The CDR3 DNA is TGTGCCATCAGTGAGTCTACAGGGCACGGCTACACCTTC.

The chain carries TRBV6-1 and TRBJ1-2; weak D call: TRBD1 (6 bases). V gave up 4 bases and J gave up 2 bases, with 8 bases separating them. Germline V gene data show CDR1 as MNHNS and CDR2 as SASEGT. The CDR3 extends over 13 amino acids. The DNA of the CDR3 is TGTGCCAGCAGTGGCCAGGGGAACTATGGCTACACCTTC. Translated: CASSGQGNYGYTF.

This clone has just a few counts. This chain joins TRBV7-9 and TRBJ2-1; D call uncertain. V was shortened by 7 bases and J by 8 bases, with 15 bases between the two germline ends. CDR1 and CDR2 from the germline V gene are SEHNR and FQNEAQ (reference sequence). The CDR3 runs to 13 residues. DNA for the CDR3: TGTGCCAGCACCAGGAACCTTTTGGATGAGCAGTTCTTC. Amino acids: CASTRNLLDEQFF. The entire variable domain, with the rest obtained from reference TRBV7-9 and TRBJ2-1, is as follows: DTGVSQNPRHKITKRGQNVTFRCDPISEHNRLYWYRQTLGQGPEFLTYFQNEAQLEKSRLLSDRFSAERPKGSFSTLEIQRTEQGDSAMYLCASTRNLLDEQFFGPGTRLTVL.

The chain joins TRBV19 to TRBJ1-3; possibly TRBD1 for D (5 bases). Germline V gene lookup returns CDR1 LNHDA and CDR2 SQIVND (reference sequence). The CDR3 is 15 residues long. The V end lost 6 bases, the J end lost 4 bases, and 16 bases lay between the germline ends. Here the CDR3 reads CASSPGGFHGNTIYF. In nucleotides, the CDR3 is TGTGCCAGTAGCCCCGGGGGGTTCCACGGAAACACCATATATTTT.

The genes are TRBV2 and TRBJ2-1; D not resolved. The CDR3 runs 14 residues. With 7 bases removed from V and 3 bases from J, the gap between germline ends came to 13 bases. Per germline, CDR1 SNHLY and CDR2 FYNNEI. CDR3 residues: CASNWQNHYNEQFF. CDR3 sequence (DNA): TGTGCCAGCAATTGGCAGAATCACTACAATGAGCAGTTCTTC.

This rearrangement joins TRBV11-2 to TRBJ2-4; 9 nucleotides align to TRBD2. The CDR3 sequence is 19 residues long. The germline CDR1 and CDR2 sequences are SGHAT and FQNNGV. Losses at the gene ends were 2 bases for V and 3 bases for J; bases not matched to a gene: 14. As DNA, the CDR3 is TGTGCCAGCAGCTTACGAGTAGCGGGGGCCTCGACAGACAAAAACATTCAGTACTTC. Its translation: CASSLRVAGASTDKNIQYF.

This clone was seen a handful of times. The chain joins TRBV15 to TRBJ2-3, with a possible D match to TRBD2 (5 bases). CDR1 and CDR2 from the germline V gene are LNHNV and YYDKDF (reference sequence). CDR3 length: 15 amino acids. With 0 bases removed from V and 2 bases from J, the gap between germline ends came to 9 bases. The CDR3 spells CATSRDGGTTDTQYF. CDR3 nucleotides: TGTGCCACCAGCAGAGATGGAGGAACCACAGATACGCAGTATTTT.

The V and J genes are TRBV10-3 and TRBJ2-2; possible D gene TRBD1, 6 bases. V lost 7 bases and J lost 0, with 6 bases in between. The CDR3 is 13 residues long. CDR1 is ENHRY, CDR2 SYGVKD, per germline. CDR3 sequence reads: CAIKGANTGELFF. The DNA of the CDR3 is TGTGCCATCAAGGGGGCGAACACCGGGGAGCTGTTTTTT.

The chain carries TRBV2 and TRBJ1-2, with TRBD1 identical over 10 bases. CDR1 and CDR2 from the germline V gene are SNHLY and FYNNEI. With V trimmed by 4 bases and J by 7 bases, 9 bases remained unmatched. The CDR3 length is 15 residues. This CDR3 is CASSVLRQGALGYTF. The DNA of the CDR3 is TGTGCCAGCAGTGTGCTTCGACAGGGGGCCCTTGGCTACACCTTC.

This chain uses TRBV5-1 with TRBJ1-2; 7 nucleotides agree with TRBD1. The CDR3 length is 14 residues. The germline V gene encodes CDR1 SGHRS and CDR2 YFSETQ. Losses at the gene ends were 4 bases for V and 2 bases for J; bases not matched to a gene: 5. The CDR3 nucleotides read TGCGCCAGCAGCGTATTGACAGGGAACTATGGCTACACCTTC. Translated: CASSVLTGNYGYTF.

With regard to this clone: Since the CDR3 does not end with the conserved phenylalanine or tryptophan, this likely comes from a read error. The V and J genes are TRBV6-1 and TRBJ1-1, with a tentative D call TRBD1 (5 bases). This CDR3 comprises 15 residues. Germline V gene sequence: CDR1 MNHNS, CDR2 SASEGT. V was pared by 4 bases and J by 4 bases, with 16 bases between. CDR3 DNA sequence: TGTGCCAGCAGTGTTACTACGGGGGTGGCCACTGAAGCTTTCCTT. This codes for CASSVTTGVATEAFL.